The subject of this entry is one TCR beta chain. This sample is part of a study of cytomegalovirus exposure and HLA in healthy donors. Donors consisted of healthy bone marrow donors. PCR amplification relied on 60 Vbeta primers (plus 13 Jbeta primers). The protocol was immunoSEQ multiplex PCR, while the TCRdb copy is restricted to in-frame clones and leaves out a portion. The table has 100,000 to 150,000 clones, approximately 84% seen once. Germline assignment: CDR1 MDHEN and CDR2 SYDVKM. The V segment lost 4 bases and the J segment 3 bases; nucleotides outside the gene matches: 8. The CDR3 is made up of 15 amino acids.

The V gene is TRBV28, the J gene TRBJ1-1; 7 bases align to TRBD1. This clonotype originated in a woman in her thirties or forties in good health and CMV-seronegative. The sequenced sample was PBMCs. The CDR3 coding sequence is TGTGCCAGCAGTTACCCAGGGGGGTGGCACACTGAAGCTTTCTTT. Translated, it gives CASSYPGGWHTEAFF.